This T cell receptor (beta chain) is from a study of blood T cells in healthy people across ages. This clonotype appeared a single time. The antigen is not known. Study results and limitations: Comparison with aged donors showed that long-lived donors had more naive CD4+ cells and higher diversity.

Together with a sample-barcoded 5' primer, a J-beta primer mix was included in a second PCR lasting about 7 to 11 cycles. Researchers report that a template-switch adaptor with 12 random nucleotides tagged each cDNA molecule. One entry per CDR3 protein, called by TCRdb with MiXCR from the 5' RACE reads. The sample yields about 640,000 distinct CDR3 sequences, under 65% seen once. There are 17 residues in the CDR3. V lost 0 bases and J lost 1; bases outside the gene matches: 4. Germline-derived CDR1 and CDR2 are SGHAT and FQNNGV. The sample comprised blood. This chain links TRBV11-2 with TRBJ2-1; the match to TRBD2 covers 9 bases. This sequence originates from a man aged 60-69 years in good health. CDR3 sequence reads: CASSLDSLAGSYNEQFF. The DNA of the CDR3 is TGTGCCAGCAGCTTAGATTCCCTAGCGGGATCCTACAATGAGCAGTTCTTC.